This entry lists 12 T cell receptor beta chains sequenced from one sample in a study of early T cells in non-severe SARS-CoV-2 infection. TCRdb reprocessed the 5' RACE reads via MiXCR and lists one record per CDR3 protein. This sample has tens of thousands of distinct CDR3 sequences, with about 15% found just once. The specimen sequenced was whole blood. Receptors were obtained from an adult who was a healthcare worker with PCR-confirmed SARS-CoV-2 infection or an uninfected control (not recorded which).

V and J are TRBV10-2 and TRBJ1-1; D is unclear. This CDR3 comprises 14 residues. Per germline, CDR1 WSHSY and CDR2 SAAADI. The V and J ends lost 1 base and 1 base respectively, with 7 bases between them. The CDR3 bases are TGCGCCAGCAGTGAGTATCGCAGGAACACTGAAGCTTTCTTT. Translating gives CASSEYRRNTEAFF.

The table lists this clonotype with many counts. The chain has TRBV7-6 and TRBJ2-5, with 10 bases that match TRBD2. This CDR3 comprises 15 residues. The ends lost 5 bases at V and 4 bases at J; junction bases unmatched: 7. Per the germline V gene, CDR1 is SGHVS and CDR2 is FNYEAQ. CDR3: CASSPSGGARETQYF. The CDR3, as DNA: TGTGCCAGCAGCCCCAGCGGGGGGGCGCGAGAGACCCAGTACTTC. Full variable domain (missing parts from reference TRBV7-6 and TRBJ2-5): GAGVSQSPRYKVTKRGQDVALRCDPISGHVSLYWYRQALGQGPEFLTYFNYEAQQDKSGLPNDRFSAERPEGSISTLTIQRTEQRDSAMYRCASSPSGGARETQYFGPGTRLLVL.

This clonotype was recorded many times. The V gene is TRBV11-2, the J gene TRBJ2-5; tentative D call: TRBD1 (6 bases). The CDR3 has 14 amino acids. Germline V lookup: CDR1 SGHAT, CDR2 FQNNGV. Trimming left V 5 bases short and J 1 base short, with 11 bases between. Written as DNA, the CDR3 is TGTGCCAGCAGCCAGACGACAGGCCAAGAGACCCAGTACTTC. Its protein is CASSQTTGQETQYF.

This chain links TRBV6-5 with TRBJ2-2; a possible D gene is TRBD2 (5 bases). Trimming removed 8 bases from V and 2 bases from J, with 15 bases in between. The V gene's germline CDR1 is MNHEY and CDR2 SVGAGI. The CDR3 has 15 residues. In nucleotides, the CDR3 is TGTGCCAGCGGACTCCTAGAGGGTAACACCGGGGAGCTGTTTTTT. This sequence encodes CASGLLEGNTGELFF.

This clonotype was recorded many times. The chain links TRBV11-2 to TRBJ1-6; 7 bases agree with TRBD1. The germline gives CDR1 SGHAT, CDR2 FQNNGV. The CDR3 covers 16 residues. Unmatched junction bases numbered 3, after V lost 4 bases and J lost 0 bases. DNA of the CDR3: TGTGCCAGCAGCTACTCAGGGGGCTCCTATAATTCACCCCTCCACTTT. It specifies CASSYSGGSYNSPLHF.

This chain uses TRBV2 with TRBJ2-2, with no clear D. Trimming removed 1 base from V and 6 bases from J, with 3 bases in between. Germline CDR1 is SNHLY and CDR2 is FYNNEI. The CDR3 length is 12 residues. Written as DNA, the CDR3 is TGTGCCAGCAGTGAAGGGGCCGGGGAGCTGTTTTTT. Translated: CASSEGAGELFF.

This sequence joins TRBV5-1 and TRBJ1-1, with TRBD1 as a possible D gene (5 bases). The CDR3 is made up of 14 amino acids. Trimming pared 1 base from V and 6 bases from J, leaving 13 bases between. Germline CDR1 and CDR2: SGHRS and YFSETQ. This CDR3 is CASSLRGGSAEAFF. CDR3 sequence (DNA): TGCGCCAGCAGCTTGCGCGGGGGGAGCGCTGAAGCTTTCTTT.

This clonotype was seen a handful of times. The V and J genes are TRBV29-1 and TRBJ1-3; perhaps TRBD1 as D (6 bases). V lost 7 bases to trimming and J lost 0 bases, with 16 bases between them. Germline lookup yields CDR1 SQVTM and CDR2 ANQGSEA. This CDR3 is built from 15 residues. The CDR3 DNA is TGCAGCGCCCGTAGGGGGGGGAACTCTGGAAACACCATATATTTT. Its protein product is CSARRGGNSGNTIYF.

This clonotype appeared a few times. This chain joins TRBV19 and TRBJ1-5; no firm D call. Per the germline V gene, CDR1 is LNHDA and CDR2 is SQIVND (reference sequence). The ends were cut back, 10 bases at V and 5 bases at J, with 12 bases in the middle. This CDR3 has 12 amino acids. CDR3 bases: TGTGCCACGAATTTTAGGGATCAGCCCCAGCATTTT. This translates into CATNFRDQPQHF.

The CDR3 region has the DNA TGTGCCAGCAGCCCAATGTTGAGGCACCGTATGACGAACACCGGGGAGCTGTTTTTT. It translates to CASSPMLRHRMTNTGELFF. The rearrangement links TRBV11-2 to TRBJ2-2, with D uncertain. This CDR3 is 19 amino acids long. V dropped 5 bases and J dropped 0 bases, with 22 bases sitting between them. Germline lookup yields CDR1 SGHAT and CDR2 FQNNGV. Based on the CDR3 plus reference TRBV11-2 and TRBJ2-2, the full variable domain is EAGVAQSPRYKIIEKRQSVAFWCNPISGHATLYWYQQILGQGPKLLIQFQNNGVVDDSQLPKDRFSAERLKGVDSTLKIQPAKLEDSAVYLCASSPMLRHRMTNTGELFFGEGSRLTVL.

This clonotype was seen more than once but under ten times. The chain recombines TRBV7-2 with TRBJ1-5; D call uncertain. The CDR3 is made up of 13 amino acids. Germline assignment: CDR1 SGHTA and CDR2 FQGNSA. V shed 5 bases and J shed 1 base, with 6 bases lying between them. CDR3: CASSRSSNQPQHF. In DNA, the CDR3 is TGTGCCAGCAGCCGGTCCAGCAATCAGCCCCAGCATTTT.

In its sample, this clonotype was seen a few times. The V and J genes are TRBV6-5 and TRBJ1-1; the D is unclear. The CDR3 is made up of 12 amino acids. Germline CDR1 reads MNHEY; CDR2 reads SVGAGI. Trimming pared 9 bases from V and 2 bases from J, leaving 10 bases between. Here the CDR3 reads CARWTLNTEAFF. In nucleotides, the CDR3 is TGTGCCAGATGGACCTTAAACACTGAAGCTTTCTTT.